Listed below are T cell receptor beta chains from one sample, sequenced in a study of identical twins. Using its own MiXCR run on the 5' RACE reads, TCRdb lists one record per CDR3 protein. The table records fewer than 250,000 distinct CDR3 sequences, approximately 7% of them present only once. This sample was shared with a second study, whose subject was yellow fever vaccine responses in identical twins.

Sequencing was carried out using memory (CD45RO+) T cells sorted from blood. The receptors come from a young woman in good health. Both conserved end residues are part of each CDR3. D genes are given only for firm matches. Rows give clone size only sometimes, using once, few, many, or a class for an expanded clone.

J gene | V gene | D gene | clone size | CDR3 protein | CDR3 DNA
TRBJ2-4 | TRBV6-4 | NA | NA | CASSEQDGGIQYF | TGTGCCAGCAGTGAGCAGGATGGGGGAATTCAGTACTTC
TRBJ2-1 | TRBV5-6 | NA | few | CASSFLSSSYNEQFF | TGTGCCAGCAGCTTTTTGTCGAGCTCCTACAATGAGCAGTTCTTC
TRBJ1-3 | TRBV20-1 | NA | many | CSARTGGKRNTIYF | TGCAGTGCTCGTACGGGGGGGAAGCGGAACACCATATATTTT
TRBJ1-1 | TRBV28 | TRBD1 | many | CASTGDWGQLEAFF | TGTGCCAGCACCGGAGACTGGGGACAGCTTGAAGCTTTCTTT
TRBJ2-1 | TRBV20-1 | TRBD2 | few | CSAINSGSFWEQFF | TGCAGTGCCATTAATAGCGGGAGTTTTTGGGAGCAGTTCTTC
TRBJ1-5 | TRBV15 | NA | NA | CATRGADNQPQHF | TGTGCCACCCGGGGGGCAGACAATCAGCCCCAGCATTTT
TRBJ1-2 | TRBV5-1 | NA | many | CASSLVYPGANYGYTF | TGCGCCAGCAGCTTGGTTTATCCAGGGGCTAACTATGGCTACACCTTC
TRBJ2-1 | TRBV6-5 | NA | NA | CASTSGTLQFF | TGTGCCAGCACATCCGGGACATTGCAGTTCTTC
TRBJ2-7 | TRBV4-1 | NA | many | CASSMRATYEQYF | TGCGCCAGCAGTATGCGGGCCACCTACGAGCAGTACTTC
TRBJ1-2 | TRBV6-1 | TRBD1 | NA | CASTMGGGASGYTF | TGTGCCAGCACGATGGGAGGGGGCGCAAGTGGCTACACCTTC
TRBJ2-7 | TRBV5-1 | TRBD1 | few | CASPLAPGQGAREQYF | TGCGCCAGTCCTTTGGCTCCGGGACAGGGGGCGCGGGAGCAGTACTTC
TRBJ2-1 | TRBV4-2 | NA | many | CASSQETLSKTSYNEQFF | TGTGCCAGCAGCCAAGAGACTTTATCCAAAACCTCCTACAATGAGCAGTTCTTC
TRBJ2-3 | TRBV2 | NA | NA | CASSEAISITDTQYF | TGTGCCAGCAGTGAAGCGATAAGTATCACAGATACGCAGTATTTT
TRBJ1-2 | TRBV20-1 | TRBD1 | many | CSARRGTEGYTF | TGCAGTGCTCGCAGGGGGACGGAAGGCTACACCTTC
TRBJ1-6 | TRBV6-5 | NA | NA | CASGSNNSPLHF | TGTGCCAGCGGGTCAAATAATTCACCCCTCCACTTT
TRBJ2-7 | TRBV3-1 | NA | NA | CASSQDVGLTKTKQYF | TGTGCCAGCAGCCAAGATGTAGGACTTACTAAGACGAAGCAGTACTTC
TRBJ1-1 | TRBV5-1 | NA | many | CASSSPAGNTEAFF | TGCGCCAGCAGCTCCCCCGCGGGGAACACTGAAGCTTTCTTT
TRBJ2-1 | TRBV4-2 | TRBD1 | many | CASSHITGQGNNEQFF | TGTGCCAGCAGCCATATTACGGGACAGGGGAACAATGAGCAGTTCTTC
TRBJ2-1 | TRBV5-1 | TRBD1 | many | CASSPNIGQGSNEQFF | TGCGCCAGCAGCCCGAATATAGGACAGGGGAGCAATGAGCAGTTCTTC
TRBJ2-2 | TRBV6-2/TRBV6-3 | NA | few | CASSSLSARTGELFF | TGTGCCAGCAGTTCTTTAAGCGCACGCACCGGGGAGCTGTTTTTT
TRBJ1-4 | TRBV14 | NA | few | CASSRTPTEKLFF | TGTGCCAGCAGCCGAACTCCGACAGAAAAACTGTTTTTT
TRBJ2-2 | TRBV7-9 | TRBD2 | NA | CASSLSRTSGNTGELFF | TGTGCCAGCAGCTTATCTCGGACTAGCGGTAACACCGGGGAGCTGTTTTTT
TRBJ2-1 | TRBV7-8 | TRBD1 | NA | CASTRDRGLYEQFF | TGTGCCAGCACCAGGGACAGGGGGCTGTATGAGCAGTTCTTC
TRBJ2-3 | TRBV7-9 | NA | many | CASTPSWTDTQYF | TGTGCCAGCACCCCCAGCTGGACAGATACGCAGTATTTT
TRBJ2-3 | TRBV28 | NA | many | CASSERSTDTQYF | TGTGCCAGCTCAGAGCGGAGCACAGATACGCAGTATTTT
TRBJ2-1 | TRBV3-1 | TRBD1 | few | CASCQGGLTYNEQFF | TGTGCCAGCTGCCAAGGGGGCCTAACCTACAATGAGCAGTTCTTC
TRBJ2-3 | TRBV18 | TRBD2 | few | CASSPLLAAGVSDTQYF | TGTGCCAGCTCACCTCTACTAGCGGCCGGGGTGTCAGATACGCAGTATTTT
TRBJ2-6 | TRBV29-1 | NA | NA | CSVNSGANVLTF | TGCAGCGTTAACTCTGGGGCCAACGTCCTGACTTTC
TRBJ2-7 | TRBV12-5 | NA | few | CASGLRATYEQYF | TGTGCTAGTGGTTTGAGGGCCACCTACGAGCAGTACTTC
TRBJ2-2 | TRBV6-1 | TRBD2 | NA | CASNKAGGAVTGELFF | TGTGCCAGCAACAAAGCGGGAGGAGCGGTCACCGGGGAGCTGTTTTTT
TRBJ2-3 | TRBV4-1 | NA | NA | CASSRGTASSDTQYF | TGCGCCAGCAGCCGCGGGACGGCAAGTTCAGATACGCAGTATTTT
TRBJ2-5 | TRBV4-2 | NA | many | CASSLTGVGLEGSQETQYF | TGTGCCAGCAGCCTTACGGGCGTTGGGCTCGAGGGGTCCCAAGAGACCCAGTACTTC
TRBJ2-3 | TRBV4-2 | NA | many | CASSQESYSTDTQYF | TGTGCCAGCAGCCAAGAATCTTATAGCACAGATACGCAGTATTTT
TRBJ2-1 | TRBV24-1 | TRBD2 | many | CATSDPGTSGREPPIGEQFF | TGTGCCACCAGTGACCCCGGGACTAGCGGGAGAGAACCCCCCATTGGTGAGCAGTTCTTC
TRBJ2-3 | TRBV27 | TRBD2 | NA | CASSSGLAGPNTQYF | TGTGCCAGCAGTTCGGGACTAGCGGGCCCCAATACGCAGTATTTT
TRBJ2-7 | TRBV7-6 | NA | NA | CASSSAWAHEQYF | TGTGCCAGCAGCAGCGCCTGGGCCCACGAGCAGTACTTC
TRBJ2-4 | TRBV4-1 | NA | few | CASSQGLRGFGNIQYF | TGCGCCAGCAGCCAAGGACTACGGGGTTTTGGAAACATTCAGTACTTC
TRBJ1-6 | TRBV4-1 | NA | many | CASSQDESRSYNSPLHF | TGCGCCAGCAGCCAAGATGAGAGCAGGTCCTATAATTCACCCCTCCACTTT
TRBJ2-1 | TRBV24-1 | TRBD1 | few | CATSDLMDRGVNEQFF | TGTGCCACCAGTGACCTAATGGACAGGGGAGTGAATGAGCAGTTCTTC
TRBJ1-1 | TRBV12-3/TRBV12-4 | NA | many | CASSSRGTEAFF | TGTGCCAGCAGTTCCAGGGGCACTGAAGCTTTCTTT
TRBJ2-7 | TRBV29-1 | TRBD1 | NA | CSVVRDREAYEQYF | TGCAGCGTTGTCCGGGACAGGGAGGCCTACGAGCAGTACTTC
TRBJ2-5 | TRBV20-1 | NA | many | CSAEYQGMETQYF | TGCAGTGCGGAATATCAGGGAATGGAGACCCAGTACTTC
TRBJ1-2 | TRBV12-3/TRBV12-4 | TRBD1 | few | CASSGKTGYGYTF | TGTGCCAGCAGTGGCAAGACAGGGTATGGCTACACCTTC
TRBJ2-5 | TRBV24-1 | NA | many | CATSDFSRGQETQYF | TGTGCCACCAGTGATTTCTCCAGGGGCCAAGAGACCCAGTACTTC
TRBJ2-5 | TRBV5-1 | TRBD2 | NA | CASRPGGSETQYF | TGCGCCAGCAGACCGGGAGGTTCCGAGACCCAGTACTTC
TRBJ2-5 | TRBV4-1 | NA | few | CASSQTWQETQYF | TGCGCCAGCAGCCAGACCTGGCAAGAGACCCAGTACTTC
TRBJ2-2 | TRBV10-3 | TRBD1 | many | CAILGTGSPGELFF | TGTGCCATTCTAGGGACAGGGAGTCCCGGGGAGCTGTTTTTT
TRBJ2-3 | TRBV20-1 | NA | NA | CSARDFTSTDTQYF | TGCAGTGCTAGGGACTTTACCAGCACAGATACGCAGTATTTT
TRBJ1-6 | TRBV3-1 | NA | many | CASSQSPGVNSPLHF | TGTGCCAGCAGCCAATCTCCAGGGGTCAATTCACCCCTCCACTTT
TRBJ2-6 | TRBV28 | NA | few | CASTNRAGANVLTF | TGTGCCAGCACCAACAGGGCTGGGGCCAACGTCCTGACTTTC
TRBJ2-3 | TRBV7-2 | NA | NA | CASSLWGPGGTDTQYF | TGTGCCAGCAGCTTATGGGGCCCTGGTGGCACAGATACGCAGTATTTT
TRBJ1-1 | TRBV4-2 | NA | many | CASSKDRNTEAFF | TGTGCCAGCAGCAAGGACAGGAACACTGAAGCTTTCTTT
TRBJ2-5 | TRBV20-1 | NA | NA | CSANPVLGEETQYF | TGCAGTGCTAACCCTGTTTTGGGCGAAGAGACCCAGTACTTC
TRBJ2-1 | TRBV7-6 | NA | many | CASSHSDSPRDEQFF | TGTGCCAGCAGCCACTCCGACTCACCCAGGGATGAGCAGTTCTTC
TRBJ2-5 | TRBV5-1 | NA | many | CASSLEPQETQYF | TGCGCCAGCAGCTTGGAACCTCAAGAGACCCAGTACTTC
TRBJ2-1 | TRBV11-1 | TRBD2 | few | CASSNLLGTSGSSYNEQFF | TGTGCCAGCAGCAACCTTCTCGGGACTAGCGGGAGCTCCTACAATGAGCAGTTCTTC
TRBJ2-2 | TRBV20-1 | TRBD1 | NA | CSARVGTGGFFHTGELFF | TGCAGTGCTAGAGTCGGGACAGGGGGCTTTTTCCATACCGGGGAGCTGTTTTTT
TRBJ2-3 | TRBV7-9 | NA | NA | CATLTLGTSTDTQYF | TGTGCCACACTTACTTTGGGGACTAGCACAGATACGCAGTATTTT